The table lists the clone carrying this TCR beta chain with a few counts. Its antigen is unidentified. TCRdb keeps only in-frame clones here, not all; method: immunoSEQ multiplex PCR. Altogether some 20,000 clones are present, under 80% being singletons, with the ten largest covering more than 14%. CD4+ T cells from unexposed donors were obtained before the COVID-19 pandemic (2011-2018). After roughly ten days of culture, CD4+ T cells were isolated. Cultures received half-medium IL-2 refreshes on days 3 and 7. The data were taken from a study of CD4 T cells in relation to SARS-CoV-2 and coronaviruses. Study details: After roughly ten days of antigen culture, PBMC TCR beta CDR3s were sequenced. Shared crossreactive spike epitopes were mapped to their HLA restriction. Study-wide findings and caveats: Monoreactive clones expanded significantly more to SARS-CoV-2 than crossreactive clones did.

The trim removed 1 base at V and 7 bases at J, leaving 3 bases unmatched. Germline V gene lookup returns CDR1 LGHDT and CDR2 YNNKEL (reference sequence). CDR3 length equals 13 residues. Sequencing used CD4+ T cells from PBMCs, cultured in vitro. The source is a human donor in good health. V is TRBV3-1 (or the pseudogene TRBV3-2) and J is TRBJ2-7, with 8 bases aligning to TRBD1. Written as DNA, the CDR3 is TGTGCCAGCAGCCAAGGGACAGGGCTGGAGCAGTACTTC. It translates to CASSQGTGLEQYF.